One T cell receptor beta chain is described in this entry. A deep-level run was used for the assay. Produced via immunoSEQ multiplex PCR; TCRdb's table is partial and in-frame only. Among roughly 700,000 clones listed, approximately 74% were seen once. The data are from a study of shared clonotypes between healthy human individuals. The CDR3 contains 14 residues. CDR1 SGHTA and CDR2 FQGNSA come from the germline V gene. The V end was cut by 7 bases, the J end by 0 bases, with 10 bases between. The chain couples TRBV7-2 to TRBJ1-3; tentative D call: TRBD1 (5 bases). What was sequenced was memory CD4+ T cells sorted from blood. Indicated subset: CD45RA-negative fraction. This receptor was identified in a woman aged 25 to 39 in good health. The CDR3 nucleotides are TGTGCCAGCATCACAGGCCCCTCTGGAAACACCATATATTTT. Encoded protein: CASITGPSGNTIYF.